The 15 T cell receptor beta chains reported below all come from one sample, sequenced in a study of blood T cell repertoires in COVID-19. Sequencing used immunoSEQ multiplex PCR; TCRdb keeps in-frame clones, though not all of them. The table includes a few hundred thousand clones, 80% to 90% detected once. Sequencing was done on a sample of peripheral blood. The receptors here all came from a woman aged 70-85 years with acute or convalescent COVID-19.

This CDR3 is CASSPPSVIRGQDTQYF. The DNA of the CDR3 is TGTGCCAGCTCACCACCCTCAGTAATTCGGGGTCAGGATACGCAGTATTTT. The V and J genes are TRBV18 and TRBJ2-3; D might be TRBD2 (5 bases). V was clipped by 0 bases and J by 6 bases, with 19 bases between them. The CDR3 extends over 17 amino acids. Germline CDR1 KGHSH, CDR2 LQKENI.

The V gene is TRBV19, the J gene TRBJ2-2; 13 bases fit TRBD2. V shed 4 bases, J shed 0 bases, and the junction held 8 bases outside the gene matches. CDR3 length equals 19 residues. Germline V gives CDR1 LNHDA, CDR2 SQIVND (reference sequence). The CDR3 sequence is CASSRGTSGDFANTGELFF. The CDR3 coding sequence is TGTGCCAGTAGTAGAGGGACTAGCGGGGATTTCGCGAACACCGGGGAGCTGTTTTTT.

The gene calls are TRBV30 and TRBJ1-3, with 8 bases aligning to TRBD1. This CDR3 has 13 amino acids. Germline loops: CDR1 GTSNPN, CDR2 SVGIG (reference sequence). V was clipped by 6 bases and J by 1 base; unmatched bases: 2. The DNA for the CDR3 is TGTGCCTGCACAGGGGGGTCTGGAAACACCATATATTTT. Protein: CACTGGSGNTIYF.

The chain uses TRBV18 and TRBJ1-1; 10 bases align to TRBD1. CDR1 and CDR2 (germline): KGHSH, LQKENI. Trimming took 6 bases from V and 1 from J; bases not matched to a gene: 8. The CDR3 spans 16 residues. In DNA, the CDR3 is TGTGCCAGCTCTCTAAAAGGGACAGGGGCGAACACTGAAGCTTTCTTT. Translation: CASSLKGTGANTEAFF.

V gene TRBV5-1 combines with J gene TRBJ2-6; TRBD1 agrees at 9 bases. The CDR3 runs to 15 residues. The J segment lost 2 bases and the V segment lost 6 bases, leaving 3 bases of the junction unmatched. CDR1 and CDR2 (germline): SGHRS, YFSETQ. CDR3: CASKQGAPGANVLTF. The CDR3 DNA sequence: TGCGCCAGCAAACAGGGGGCGCCTGGGGCCAACGTCCTGACTTTC.

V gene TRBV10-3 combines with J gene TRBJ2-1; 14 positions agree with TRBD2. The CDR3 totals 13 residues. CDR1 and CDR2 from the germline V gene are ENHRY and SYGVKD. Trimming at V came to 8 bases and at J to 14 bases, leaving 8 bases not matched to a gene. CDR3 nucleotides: TGTGCCATCGGGGGACTAGCGGGGGAAGTAAAGTTCTTC. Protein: CAIGGLAGEVKFF.

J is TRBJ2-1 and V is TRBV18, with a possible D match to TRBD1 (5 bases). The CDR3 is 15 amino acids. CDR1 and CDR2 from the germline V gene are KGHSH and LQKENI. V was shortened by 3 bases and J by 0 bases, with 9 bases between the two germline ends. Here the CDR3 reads CASSPQGSSYNEQFF. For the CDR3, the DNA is TGTGCCAGCTCACCTCAGGGCAGCTCCTACAATGAGCAGTTCTTC.

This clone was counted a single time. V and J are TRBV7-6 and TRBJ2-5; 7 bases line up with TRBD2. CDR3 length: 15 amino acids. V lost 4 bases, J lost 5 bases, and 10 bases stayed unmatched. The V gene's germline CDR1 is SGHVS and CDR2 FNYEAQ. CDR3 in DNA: TGTGCCAGCAGCTCGGGAGCGGGGCTAGTGGAGACCCAGTACTTC. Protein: CASSSGAGLVETQYF.

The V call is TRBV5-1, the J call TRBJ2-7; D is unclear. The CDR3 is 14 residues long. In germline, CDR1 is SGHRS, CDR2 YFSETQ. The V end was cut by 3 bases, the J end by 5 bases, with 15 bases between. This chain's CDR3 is CASSWAATHDEQYF. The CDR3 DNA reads TGCGCCAGCAGCTGGGCCGCTACTCATGACGAGCAGTACTTC.

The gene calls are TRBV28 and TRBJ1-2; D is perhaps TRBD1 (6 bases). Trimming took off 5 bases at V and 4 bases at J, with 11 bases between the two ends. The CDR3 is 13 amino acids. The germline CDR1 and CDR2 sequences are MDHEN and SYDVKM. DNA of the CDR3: TGTGCCAGCAGTGGGGGGGCTAGCTATGGCTACACCTTC. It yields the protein CASSGGASYGYTF.

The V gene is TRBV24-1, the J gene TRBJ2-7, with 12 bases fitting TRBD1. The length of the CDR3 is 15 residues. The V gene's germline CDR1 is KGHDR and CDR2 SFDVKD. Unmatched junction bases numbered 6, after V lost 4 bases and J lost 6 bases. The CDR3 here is CATSDPGQGASEQYF. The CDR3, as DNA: TGTGCCACCAGTGACCCGGGACAGGGGGCGTCCGAGCAGTACTTC.

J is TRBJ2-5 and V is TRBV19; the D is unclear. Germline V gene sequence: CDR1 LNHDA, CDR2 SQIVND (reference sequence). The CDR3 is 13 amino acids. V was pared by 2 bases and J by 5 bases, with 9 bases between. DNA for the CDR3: TGTGCCAGTAGTATATCAGTGTACGAGACCCAGTACTTC. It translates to CASSISVYETQYF.

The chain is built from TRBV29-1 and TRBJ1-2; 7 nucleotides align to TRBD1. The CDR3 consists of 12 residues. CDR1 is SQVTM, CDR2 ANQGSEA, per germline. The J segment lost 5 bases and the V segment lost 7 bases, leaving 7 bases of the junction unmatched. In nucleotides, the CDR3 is TGCAGCGCCGGGGACAGCAAATATGGCTACACCTTC. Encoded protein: CSAGDSKYGYTF.

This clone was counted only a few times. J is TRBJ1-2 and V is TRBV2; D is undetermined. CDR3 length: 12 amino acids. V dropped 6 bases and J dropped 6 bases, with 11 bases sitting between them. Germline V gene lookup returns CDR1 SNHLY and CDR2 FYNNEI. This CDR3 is CASSGNRDGYTF. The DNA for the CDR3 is TGTGCCAGCAGCGGAAACAGAGATGGCTACACCTTC.

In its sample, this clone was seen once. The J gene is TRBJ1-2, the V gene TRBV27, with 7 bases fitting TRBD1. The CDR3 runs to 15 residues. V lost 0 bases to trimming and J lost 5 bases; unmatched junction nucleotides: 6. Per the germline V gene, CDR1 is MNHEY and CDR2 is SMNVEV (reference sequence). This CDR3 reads CASSLSGGGVYGYTF. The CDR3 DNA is TGTGCCAGCAGTTTATCAGGGGGCGGGGTATATGGCTACACCTTC.